The rows below give T cell receptor beta chains drawn from one sample of a study of blood T cell repertoires in COVID-19. Only in-frame clones appear in the TCRdb table, and some are missing; sequencing was by immunoSEQ multiplex PCR. The sample contains 150,000 to 200,000 clones, around 85% of which appear only once. The sequencing sample was made of peripheral blood. The receptors derive from a man aged 55-75 years who had recovered from COVID-19. Each CDR3 is given with its conserved first and last residue. The D gene is left open where the match is weak. Clone size is shown for a subset of rows, as once, few, many or a class of expanded clone.

D gene,clone size,V gene,J gene,CDR3 DNA,CDR3 protein
TRBD1,many,TRBV19,TRBJ2-7,TGTGCCAGTAGCTCTGACAGGGGAAGGCCCTACGAGCAGTACTTC,CASSSDRGRPYEQYF
NA,NA,TRBV6-4,TRBJ1-1,TGTGCCAGCAGAGTTACAGGGAAGACTGAAGCTTTCTTT,CASRVTGKTEAFF
TRBD1,NA,TRBV6-5,TRBJ1-6,TGTGCCAGCAGCAGCTCACAGGGGGTCGGTTCACCCCTCCACTTT,CASSSSQGVGSPLHF
TRBD1,NA,TRBV27,TRBJ2-2,TGTGCCAGCAGTTTCGAGGACAGGGGTAGCACCGGGGAGCTGTTTTTT,CASSFEDRGSTGELFF
TRBD1,NA,TRBV3-1/TRBV3-2,TRBJ1-2,TGTGCCAGCAGCCCCGGGACAGGGGCCGGCTACACCTTC,CASSPGTGAGYTF
TRBD1,NA,TRBV12-3/TRBV12-4,TRBJ2-3,TGTGCCAGCAGTTCCCGGGACAGGGCTACGCAGTATTTT,CASSSRDRATQYF
NA,NA,TRBV7-8,TRBJ1-2,TGTGCCAGCAGCTCACCTTATGCCGCCAGTGATGGCTACACCTTC,CASSSPYAASDGYTF
TRBD2,once,TRBV29-1,TRBJ2-1,TGCAGCCTTATGACTAGCGGGGGTAATGAGCAGTTCTTC,CSLMTSGGNEQFF
TRBD1,NA,TRBV6-5,TRBJ1-4,TGTGCCAGCAGTTACTCCCCAGGACAGGCAGGGGAAAAACTGTTTTTT,CASSYSPGQAGEKLFF
NA,NA,TRBV6-2/TRBV6-3,TRBJ1-5,TGTGCCAGCAGTTACTTCAGGGGAGGCAATCAGCCCCAGCATTTT,CASSYFRGGNQPQHF
TRBD1,few,TRBV15,TRBJ2-1,TGTGCCACCAGCAGCTACAGGGGTACCAATGAGCAGTTCTTC,CATSSYRGTNEQFF
TRBD1,many,TRBV23-1,TRBJ2-3,TGCGCCAGCAGGGGGGACAGTCCAAACGTAACAGATACGCAGTATTTT,CASRGDSPNVTDTQYF
TRBD2,once,TRBV7-6,TRBJ2-7,TGTGCCAGCAGCCTACGGCTAGCGGGGGACGGAAACGAGCAGTACTTC,CASSLRLAGDGNEQYF
NA,NA,TRBV10-3,TRBJ2-3,TGTGCCATCAGTAGTGTCGTTTCGGTAGCAGATACGCAGTATTTT,CAISSVVSVADTQYF
TRBD1,NA,TRBV2,TRBJ2-7,TGTGCCAGGGGGACAGGGCCCTACGAGCAGTACTTC,CARGTGPYEQYF
NA,NA,TRBV7-9,TRBJ1-2,TGTGCCAGCAGCTTAGAATACAGTTCTTATGGCTACACCTTC,CASSLEYSSYGYTF
NA,NA,TRBV29-1,TRBJ1-3,TGCAGTTGCCGGTTAACGGTCTCTGGAAACACCATATATTTT,CSCRLTVSGNTIYF
NA,NA,TRBV6-5,TRBJ1-5,TGTGCCAGCAGTTACGGGGGGTCTGGCCAGCCCCAGCATTTT,CASSYGGSGQPQHF
NA,NA,TRBV3-1/TRBV3-2,TRBJ2-7,TGTGCCAGCAGCCAAGATAGGTCGGCCAGGTCCTACGAGCAGTACTTC,CASSQDRSARSYEQYF
NA,NA,TRBV2,TRBJ1-2,TGTGCCAGCAGTGTGTACACAAGCTATGGCTACACCTTC,CASSVYTSYGYTF
TRBD2,NA,TRBV11-3,TRBJ2-5,TGTGCCAGCAGCTTAGTTGGGGGGGAGCGGGAGACCCAGTACTTC,CASSLVGGERETQYF
NA,NA,TRBV5-1,TRBJ1-3,TGCGCCAGCAGCTTTGGGCGCAGCTCTGGAAACACCATATATTTT,CASSFGRSSGNTIYF